This TCR beta chain was documented in a study of cytomegalovirus exposure and HLA in healthy donors. Study outcomes and limitations: In vitro, a few CMV-associated chains proved specific for CMV antigens. Some 150 TCR beta chains were listed as cytomegalovirus-associated.

V dropped 6 bases and J dropped 8 bases, with 19 bases sitting between them. This CDR3 has 15 amino acids. Per the germline V gene, CDR1 is SGHAT and CDR2 is FQNNGV. This clone showed up just once. The antigen is not known. 60 Vbeta and 13 Jbeta primers were used in PCR. Some clones are missing from TCRdb's copy, which holds only in-frame ones; the method was immunoSEQ multiplex PCR. The data show roughly 130,000 clones, 50% to 75% seen once. The TCR sequence derives from a middle-aged woman in good health and CMV-seropositive. This chain uses TRBV11-2 with TRBJ1-4, with a possible D match to TRBD1 (5 bases). The sequencing sample was made of PBMCs. CDR3 in DNA: TGTGCCAGCAGTTCATTTGCGGGGGTGGGGGAAAAACTGTTTTTT. Its translation is CASSSFAGVGEKLFF.